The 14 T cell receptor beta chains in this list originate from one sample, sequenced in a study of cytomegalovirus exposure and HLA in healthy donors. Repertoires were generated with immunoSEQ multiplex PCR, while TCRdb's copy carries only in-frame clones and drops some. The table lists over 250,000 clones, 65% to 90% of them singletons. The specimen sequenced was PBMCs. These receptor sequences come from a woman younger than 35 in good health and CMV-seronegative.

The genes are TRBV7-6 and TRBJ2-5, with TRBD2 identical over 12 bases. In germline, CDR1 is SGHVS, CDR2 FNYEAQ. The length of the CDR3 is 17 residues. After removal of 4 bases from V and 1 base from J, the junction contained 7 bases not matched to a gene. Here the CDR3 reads CASSSLAGGPLQETQYF. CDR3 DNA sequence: TGTGCCAGCAGCTCGCTAGCGGGAGGGCCCCTCCAAGAGACCCAGTACTTC.

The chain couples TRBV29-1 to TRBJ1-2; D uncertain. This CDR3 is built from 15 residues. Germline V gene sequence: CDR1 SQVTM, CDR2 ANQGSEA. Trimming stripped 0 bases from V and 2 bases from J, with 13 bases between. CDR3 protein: CSVEEVRGANYGYTF. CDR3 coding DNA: TGCAGCGTTGAAGAAGTAAGAGGCGCCAACTATGGCTACACCTTC.

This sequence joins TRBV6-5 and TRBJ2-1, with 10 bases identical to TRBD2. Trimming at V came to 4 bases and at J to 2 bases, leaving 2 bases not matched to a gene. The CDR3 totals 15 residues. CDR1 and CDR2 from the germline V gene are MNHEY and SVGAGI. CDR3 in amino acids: CASSLAGGAYNEQFF. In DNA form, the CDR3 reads TGTGCCAGCAGTTTAGCGGGGGGTGCCTACAATGAGCAGTTCTTC.

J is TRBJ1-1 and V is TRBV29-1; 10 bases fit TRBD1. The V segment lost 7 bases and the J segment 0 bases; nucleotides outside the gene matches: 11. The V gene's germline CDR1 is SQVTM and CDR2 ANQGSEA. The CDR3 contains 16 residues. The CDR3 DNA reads TGCAGCGGGGTACGACAGGGGGCTTCTATGAACACTGAAGCTTTCTTT. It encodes CSGVRQGASMNTEAFF.

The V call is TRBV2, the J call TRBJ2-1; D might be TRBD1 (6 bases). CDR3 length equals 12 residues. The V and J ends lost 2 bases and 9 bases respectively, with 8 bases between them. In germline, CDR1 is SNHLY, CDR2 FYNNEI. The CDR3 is CASSETGIEQFF. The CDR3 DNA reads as TGTGCCAGCAGTGAAACAGGGATTGAGCAGTTCTTC.

Here the CDR3 DNA reads TGTGCCAGCTCACCCATCGGGACTAGCGGGAGTATAGATACGCAGTATTTT. Translated: CASSPIGTSGSIDTQYF. The chain links TRBV18 to TRBJ2-3; 14 bases map to TRBD2. This CDR3 contains 17 residues. J was trimmed by 5 bases and V by 3 bases; bases with no gene match: 7. CDR1 KGHSH and CDR2 LQKENI come from the germline V gene.

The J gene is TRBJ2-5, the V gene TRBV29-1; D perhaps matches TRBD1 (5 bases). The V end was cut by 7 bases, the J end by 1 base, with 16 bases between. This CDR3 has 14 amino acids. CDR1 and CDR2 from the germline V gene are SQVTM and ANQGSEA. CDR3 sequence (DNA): TGCAGCGCAGCCCGTCAGGGCCCCCAAGAGACCCAGTACTTC. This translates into CSAARQGPQETQYF.

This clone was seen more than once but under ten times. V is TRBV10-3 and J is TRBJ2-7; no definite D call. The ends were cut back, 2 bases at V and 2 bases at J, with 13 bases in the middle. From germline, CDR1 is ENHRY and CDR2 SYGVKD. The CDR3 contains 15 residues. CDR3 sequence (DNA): TGTGCCATCAGTGAGGGGCTTGGTATGCCCTACGAGCAGTACTTC. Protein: CAISEGLGMPYEQYF.

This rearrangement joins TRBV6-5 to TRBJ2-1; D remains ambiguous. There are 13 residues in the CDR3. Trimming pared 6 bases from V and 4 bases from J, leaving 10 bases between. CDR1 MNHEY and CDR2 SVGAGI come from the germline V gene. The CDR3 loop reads CASSQTAYNEQFF. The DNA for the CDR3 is TGTGCCAGCAGCCAAACAGCTTACAATGAGCAGTTCTTC.

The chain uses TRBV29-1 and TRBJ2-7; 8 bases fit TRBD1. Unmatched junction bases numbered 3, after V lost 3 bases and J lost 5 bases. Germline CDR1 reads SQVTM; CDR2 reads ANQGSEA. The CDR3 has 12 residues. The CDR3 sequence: CSVDEQGDEQYF. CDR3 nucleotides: TGCAGCGTTGACGAACAGGGGGACGAGCAGTACTTC.

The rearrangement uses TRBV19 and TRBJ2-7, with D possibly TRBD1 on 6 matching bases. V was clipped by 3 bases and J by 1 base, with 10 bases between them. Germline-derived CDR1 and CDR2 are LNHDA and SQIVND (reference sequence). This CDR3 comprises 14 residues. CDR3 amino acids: CASSIQQGSYEQYF. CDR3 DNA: TGTGCCAGTAGTATCCAGCAGGGGTCCTACGAGCAGTACTTC.

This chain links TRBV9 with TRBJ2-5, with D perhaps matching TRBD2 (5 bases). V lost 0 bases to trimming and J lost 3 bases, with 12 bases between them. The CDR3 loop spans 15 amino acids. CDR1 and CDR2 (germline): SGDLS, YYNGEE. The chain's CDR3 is CASSVASGLKETQYF. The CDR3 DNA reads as TGTGCCAGCAGCGTAGCGTCCGGACTTAAAGAGACCCAGTACTTC.

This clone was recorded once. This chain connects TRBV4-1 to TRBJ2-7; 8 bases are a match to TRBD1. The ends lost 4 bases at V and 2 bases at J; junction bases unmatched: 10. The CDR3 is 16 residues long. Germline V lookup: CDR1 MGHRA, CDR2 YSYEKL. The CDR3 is CASSRTPAGGPYEQYF. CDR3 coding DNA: TGCGCCAGCAGCCGCACCCCAGCAGGGGGCCCCTACGAGCAGTACTTC.

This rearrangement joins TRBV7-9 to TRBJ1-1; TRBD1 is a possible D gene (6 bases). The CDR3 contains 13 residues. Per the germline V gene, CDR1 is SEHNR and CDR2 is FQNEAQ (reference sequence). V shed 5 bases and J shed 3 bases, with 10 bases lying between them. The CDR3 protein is CASSHRVDTEAFF. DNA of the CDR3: TGTGCCAGCAGCCACAGGGTAGACACTGAAGCTTTCTTT.